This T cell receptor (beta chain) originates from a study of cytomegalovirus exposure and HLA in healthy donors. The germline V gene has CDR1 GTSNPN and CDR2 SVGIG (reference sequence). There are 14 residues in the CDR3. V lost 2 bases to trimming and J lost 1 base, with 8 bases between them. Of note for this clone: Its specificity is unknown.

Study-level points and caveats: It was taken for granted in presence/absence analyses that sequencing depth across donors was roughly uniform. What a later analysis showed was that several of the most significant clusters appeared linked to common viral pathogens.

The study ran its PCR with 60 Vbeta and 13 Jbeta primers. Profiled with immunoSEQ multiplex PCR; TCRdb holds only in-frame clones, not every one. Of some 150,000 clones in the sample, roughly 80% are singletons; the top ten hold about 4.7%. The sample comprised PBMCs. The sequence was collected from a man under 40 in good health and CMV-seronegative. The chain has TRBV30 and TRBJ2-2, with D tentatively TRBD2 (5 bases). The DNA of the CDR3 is TGTGCCTGGAGTATAGGACTGAACACCGGGGAGCTGTTTTTT. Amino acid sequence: CAWSIGLNTGELFF.